This TCR beta chain was found in a study of blood T cell repertoires in COVID-19. The ends were cut back, 3 bases at V and 4 bases at J, with 12 bases in the middle. The CDR3 spans 14 residues. Germline V gives CDR1 LNHDA, CDR2 SQIVND (reference sequence). Profiled with immunoSEQ multiplex PCR; TCRdb holds only in-frame clones, not every one. Of 200,000 to 250,000 clones listed, around 90% are singletons. This TCR was sampled from a woman under 40 who had been exposed to COVID-19. Specimen: PBMCs or T cells enriched from blood (not recorded which). The rearrangement uses TRBV19 and TRBJ1-1; the D is unclear. The CDR3 spells CASSIAALSTEAFF. As DNA, the CDR3 is TGTGCCAGTAGTATCGCGGCCTTGAGCACTGAAGCTTTCTTT.